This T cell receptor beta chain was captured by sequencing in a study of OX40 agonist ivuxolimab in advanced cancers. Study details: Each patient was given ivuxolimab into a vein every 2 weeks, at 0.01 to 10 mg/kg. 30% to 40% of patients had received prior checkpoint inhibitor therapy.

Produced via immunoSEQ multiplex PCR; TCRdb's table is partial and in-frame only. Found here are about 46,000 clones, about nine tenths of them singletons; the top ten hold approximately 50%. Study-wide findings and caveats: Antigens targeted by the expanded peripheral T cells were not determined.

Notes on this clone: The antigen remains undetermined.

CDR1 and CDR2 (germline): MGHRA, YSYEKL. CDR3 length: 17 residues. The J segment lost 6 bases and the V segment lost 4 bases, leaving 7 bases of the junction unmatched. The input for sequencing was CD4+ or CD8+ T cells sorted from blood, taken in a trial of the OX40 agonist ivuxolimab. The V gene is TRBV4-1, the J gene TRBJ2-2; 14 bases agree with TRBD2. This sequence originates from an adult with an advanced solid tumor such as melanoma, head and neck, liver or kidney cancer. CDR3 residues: CASSLGLAGVVAGELFF. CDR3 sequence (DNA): TGCGCCAGCAGCCTGGGACTAGCGGGAGTAGTGGCCGGGGAGCTGTTTTTT.